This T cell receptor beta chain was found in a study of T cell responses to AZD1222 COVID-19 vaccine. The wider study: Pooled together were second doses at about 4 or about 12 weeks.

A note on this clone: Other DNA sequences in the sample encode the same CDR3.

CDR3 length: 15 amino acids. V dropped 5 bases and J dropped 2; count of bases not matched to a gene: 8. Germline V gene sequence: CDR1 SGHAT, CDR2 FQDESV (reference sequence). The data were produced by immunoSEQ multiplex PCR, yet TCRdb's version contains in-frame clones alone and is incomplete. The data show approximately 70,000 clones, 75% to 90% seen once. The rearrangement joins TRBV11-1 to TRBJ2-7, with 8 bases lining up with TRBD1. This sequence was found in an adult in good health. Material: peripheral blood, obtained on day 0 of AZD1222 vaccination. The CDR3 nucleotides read TGTGCCAGCAGCGGGGGGACAGGACTTACCTACGAGCAGTACTTC. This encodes CASSGGTGLTYEQYF.